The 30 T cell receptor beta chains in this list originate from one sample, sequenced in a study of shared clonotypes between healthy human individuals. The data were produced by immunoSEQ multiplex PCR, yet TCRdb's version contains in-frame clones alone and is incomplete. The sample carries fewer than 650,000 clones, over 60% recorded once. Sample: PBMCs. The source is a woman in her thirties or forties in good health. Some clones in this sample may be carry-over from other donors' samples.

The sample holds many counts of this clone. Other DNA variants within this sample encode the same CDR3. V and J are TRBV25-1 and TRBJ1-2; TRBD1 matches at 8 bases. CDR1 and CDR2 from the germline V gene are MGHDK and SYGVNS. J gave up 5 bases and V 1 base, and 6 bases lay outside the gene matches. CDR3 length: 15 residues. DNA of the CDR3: TGTGCCAGCAGTGAATCCTCGGACAGGGTTTATGGCTACACCTTC. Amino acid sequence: CASSESSDRVYGYTF.

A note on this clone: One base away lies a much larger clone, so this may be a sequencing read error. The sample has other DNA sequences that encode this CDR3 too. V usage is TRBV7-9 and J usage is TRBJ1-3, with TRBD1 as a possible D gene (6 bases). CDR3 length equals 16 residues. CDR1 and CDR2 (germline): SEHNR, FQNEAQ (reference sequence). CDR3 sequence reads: CASSLDRMSSGNTIYF. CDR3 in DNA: TGCGCCAGCAGCCTAGACAGGATGAGCTCTGGAAACACCATATATTTT.

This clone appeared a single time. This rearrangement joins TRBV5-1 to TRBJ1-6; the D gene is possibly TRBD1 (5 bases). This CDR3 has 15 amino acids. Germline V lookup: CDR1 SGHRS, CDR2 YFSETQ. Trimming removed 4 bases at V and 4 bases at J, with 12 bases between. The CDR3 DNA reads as TGCGCCAGCAGCCTGGGGGACGGATATAATTCACCCCTCCACTTT. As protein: CASSLGDGYNSPLHF.

The CDR3 reads CAWNSGRANEKLFF. As DNA, the CDR3 is TGTGCCTGGAATTCAGGGCGGGCTAATGAAAAACTGTTTTTT. The V gene is TRBV30, the J gene TRBJ1-4, with D perhaps TRBD1 (5 bases). The CDR3 is 14 residues long. Trimming shortened V by 4 bases and J by 3 bases, and 12 bases separated the two germline ends. Germline V gene sequence: CDR1 GTSNPN, CDR2 SVGIG (reference sequence).

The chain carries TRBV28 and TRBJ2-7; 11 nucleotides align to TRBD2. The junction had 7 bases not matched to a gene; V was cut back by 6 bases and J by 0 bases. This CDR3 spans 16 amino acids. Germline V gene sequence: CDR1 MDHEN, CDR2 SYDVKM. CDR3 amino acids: CASSRTSGRNSYEQYF. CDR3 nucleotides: TGTGCCAGCAGCCGAACTAGCGGGAGAAACTCCTACGAGCAGTACTTC.

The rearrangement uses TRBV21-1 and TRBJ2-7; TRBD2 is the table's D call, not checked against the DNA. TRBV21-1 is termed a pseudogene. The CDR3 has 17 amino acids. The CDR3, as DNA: TGTGCCAGCAGCAAAGGCCCCGATTATGGAGGGTCCTACGAGCAGTACTTC. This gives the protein CASSKGPDYGGSYEQYF.

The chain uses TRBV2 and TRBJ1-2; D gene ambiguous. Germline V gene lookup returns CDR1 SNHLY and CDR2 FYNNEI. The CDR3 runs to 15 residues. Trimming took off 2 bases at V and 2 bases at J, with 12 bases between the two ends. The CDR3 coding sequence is TGTGCCAGCAGTGAATTTCCAGGAAAAAACTATGGCTACACCTTC. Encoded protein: CASSEFPGKNYGYTF.

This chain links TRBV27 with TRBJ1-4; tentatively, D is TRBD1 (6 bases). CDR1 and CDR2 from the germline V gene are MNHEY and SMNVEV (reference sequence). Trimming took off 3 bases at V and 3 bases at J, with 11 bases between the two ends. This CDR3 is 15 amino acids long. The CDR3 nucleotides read TGTGCCAGCAGTTTCAGGGGAAGGTCTAATGAAAAACTGTTTTTT. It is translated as CASSFRGRSNEKLFF.

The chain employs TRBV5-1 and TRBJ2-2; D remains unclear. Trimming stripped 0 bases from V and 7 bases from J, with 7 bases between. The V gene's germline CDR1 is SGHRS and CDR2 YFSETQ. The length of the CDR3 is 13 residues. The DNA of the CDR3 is TGCGCCAGCAGCTTGGAGATCAACGGGGAGCTGTTTTTT. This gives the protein CASSLEINGELFF. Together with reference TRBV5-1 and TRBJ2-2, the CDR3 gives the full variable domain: KAGVTQTPRYLIKTRGQQVTLSCSPISGHRSVSWYQQTPGQGLQFLFEYFSETQRNKGNFPGRFSGRQFSNSRSEMNVSTLELGDSALYLCASSLEINGELFFGEGSRLTVL.

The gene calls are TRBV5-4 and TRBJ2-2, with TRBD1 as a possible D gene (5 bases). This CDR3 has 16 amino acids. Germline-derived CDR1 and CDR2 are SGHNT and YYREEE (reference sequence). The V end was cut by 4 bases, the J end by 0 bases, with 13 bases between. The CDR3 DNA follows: TGTGCCAGCAGCGACCGGACACTCGCGAACACCGGGGAGCTGTTTTTT. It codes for CASSDRTLANTGELFF.

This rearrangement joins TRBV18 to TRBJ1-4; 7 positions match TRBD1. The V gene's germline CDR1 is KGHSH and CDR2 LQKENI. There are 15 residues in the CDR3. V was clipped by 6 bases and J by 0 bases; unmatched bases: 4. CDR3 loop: CASSFGQATNEKLFF. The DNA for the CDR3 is TGTGCCAGCTCCTTCGGACAGGCAACTAATGAAAAACTGTTTTTT.

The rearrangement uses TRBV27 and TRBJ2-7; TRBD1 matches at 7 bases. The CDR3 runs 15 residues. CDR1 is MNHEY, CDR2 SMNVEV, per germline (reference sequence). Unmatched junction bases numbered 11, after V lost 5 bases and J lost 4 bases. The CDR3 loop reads CASSQRTGESYEQYF. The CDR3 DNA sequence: TGTGCCAGCAGTCAACGGACAGGAGAGAGTTACGAGCAGTACTTC.

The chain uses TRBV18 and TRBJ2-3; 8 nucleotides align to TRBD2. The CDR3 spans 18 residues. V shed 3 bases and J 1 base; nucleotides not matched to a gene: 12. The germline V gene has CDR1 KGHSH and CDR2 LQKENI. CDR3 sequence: CASSPGPAGVGGTDTQYF. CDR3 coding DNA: TGTGCCAGCTCACCGGGACCAGCGGGAGTTGGAGGCACAGATACGCAGTATTTT.

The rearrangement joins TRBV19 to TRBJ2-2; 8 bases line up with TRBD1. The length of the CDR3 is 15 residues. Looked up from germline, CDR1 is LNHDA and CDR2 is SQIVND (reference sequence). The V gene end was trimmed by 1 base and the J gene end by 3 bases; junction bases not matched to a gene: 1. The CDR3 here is CASSIGTGYTGELFF. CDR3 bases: TGTGCCAGTAGTATAGGGACAGGGTACACCGGGGAGCTGTTTTTT.

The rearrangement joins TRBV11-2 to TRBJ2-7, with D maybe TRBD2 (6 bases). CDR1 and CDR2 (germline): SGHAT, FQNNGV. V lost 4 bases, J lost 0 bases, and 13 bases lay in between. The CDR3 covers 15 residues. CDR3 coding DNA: TGTGCCAGCAGCTACCTAGCCGGGAGCTCCTACGAGCAGTACTTC. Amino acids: CASSYLAGSSYEQYF.

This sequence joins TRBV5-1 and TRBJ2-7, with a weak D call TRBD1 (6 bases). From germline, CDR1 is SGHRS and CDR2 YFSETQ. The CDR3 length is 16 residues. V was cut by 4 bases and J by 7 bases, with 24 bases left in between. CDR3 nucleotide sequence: TGCGCCAGCAGCCGAACGGGACAAAGACGGTCTTTAGAGCAGTACTTC. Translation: CASSRTGQRRSLEQYF.

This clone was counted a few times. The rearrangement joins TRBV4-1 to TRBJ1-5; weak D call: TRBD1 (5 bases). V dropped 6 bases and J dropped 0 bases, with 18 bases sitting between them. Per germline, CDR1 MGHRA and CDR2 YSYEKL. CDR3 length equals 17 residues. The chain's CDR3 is CASSPSSGLYSNQPQHF. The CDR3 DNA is TGCGCCAGCAGTCCCTCTTCAGGGCTTTATAGCAATCAGCCCCAGCATTTT.

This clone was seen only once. CDR3 DNA sequence: TGTGCCAGCAGCTTTGATGGCCAACAGGGTGGGAAACTGTTTTTT. Encoded protein: CASSFDGQQGGKLFF. This sequence joins TRBV5-4 and TRBJ1-4, with a weak D call TRBD1 (6 bases). Germline CDR1 reads SGHNT; CDR2 reads YYREEE (reference sequence). The germline V and J ends were trimmed by 2 bases and 11 bases, with 19 bases remaining between them. This CDR3 is 15 amino acids long.

The CDR3 DNA reads TGTGCCAGCAGTTTGGGCGGGATGAACACCGGGGAGCTGTTTTTT. This encodes CASSLGGMNTGELFF. This chain connects TRBV28 to TRBJ2-2; the D gene is possibly TRBD2 (6 bases). This CDR3 is built from 15 residues. Trimming took 3 bases from V and 1 from J, leaving 9 bases between them. Per germline, CDR1 MDHEN and CDR2 SYDVKM.

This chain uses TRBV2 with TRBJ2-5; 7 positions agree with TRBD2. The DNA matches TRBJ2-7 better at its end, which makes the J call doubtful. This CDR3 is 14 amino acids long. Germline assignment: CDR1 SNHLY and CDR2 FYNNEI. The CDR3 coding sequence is TGTGCCAGCAGTGTTCAAGCGGGACCCTACGAGCAGTACTTC. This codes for CASSVQAGPYEQYF.

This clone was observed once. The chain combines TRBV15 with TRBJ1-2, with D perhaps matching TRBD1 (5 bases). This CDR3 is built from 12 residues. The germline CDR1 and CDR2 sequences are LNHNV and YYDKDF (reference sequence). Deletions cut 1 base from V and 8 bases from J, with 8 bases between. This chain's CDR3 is CATSRGGSGYTF. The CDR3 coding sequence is TGTGCCACCAGCAGAGGGGGGTCCGGCTACACCTTC.

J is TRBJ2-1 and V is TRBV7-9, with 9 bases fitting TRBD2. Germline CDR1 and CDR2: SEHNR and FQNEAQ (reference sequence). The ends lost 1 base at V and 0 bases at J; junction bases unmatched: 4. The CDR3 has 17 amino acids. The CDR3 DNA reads TGTGCCAGCAGCTTAGTGACTAGCGGAAGCTCCTACAATGAGCAGTTCTTC. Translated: CASSLVTSGSSYNEQFF.

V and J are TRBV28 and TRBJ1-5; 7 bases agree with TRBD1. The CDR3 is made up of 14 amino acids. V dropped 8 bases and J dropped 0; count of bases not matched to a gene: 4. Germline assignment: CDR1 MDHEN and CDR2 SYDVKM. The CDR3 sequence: CASGDRYSNQPQHF. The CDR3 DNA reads TGTGCCAGCGGGGACAGATATAGCAATCAGCCCCAGCATTTT.

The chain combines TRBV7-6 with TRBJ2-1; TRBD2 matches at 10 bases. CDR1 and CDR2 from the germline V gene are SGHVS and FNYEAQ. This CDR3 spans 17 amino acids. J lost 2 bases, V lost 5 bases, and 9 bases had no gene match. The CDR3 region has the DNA TGTGCCAGCAGCCTCGACGTAGCGGGAGGTCCCTACAATGAGCAGTTCTTC. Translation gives CASSLDVAGGPYNEQFF.

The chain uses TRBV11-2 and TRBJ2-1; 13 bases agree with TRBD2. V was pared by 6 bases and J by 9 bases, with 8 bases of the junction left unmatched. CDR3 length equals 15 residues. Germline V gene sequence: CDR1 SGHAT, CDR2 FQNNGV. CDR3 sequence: CASRRRTSGSGEQFF. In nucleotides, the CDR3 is TGTGCCAGCAGAAGGCGGACTAGCGGGAGCGGTGAGCAGTTCTTC.

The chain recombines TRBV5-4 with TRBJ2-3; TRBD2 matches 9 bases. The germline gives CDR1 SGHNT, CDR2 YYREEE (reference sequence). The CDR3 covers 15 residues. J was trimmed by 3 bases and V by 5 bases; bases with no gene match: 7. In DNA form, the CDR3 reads TGTGCCAGCAGTCCTGAGGCGGGAGGGACAGATACGCAGTATTTT. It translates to CASSPEAGGTDTQYF.

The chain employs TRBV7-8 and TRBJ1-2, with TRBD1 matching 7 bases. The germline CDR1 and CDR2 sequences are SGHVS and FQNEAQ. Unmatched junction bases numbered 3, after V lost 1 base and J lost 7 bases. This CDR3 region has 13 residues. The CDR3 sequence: CASSLGQGGGYTF. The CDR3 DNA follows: TGTGCCAGCAGCTTAGGACAGGGTGGTGGCTACACCTTC.

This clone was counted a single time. This CDR3 reads CASSLIAGDTEAFF. DNA for the CDR3: TGTGCCAGCAGCTTAATAGCCGGTGACACTGAAGCTTTCTTT. The gene calls are TRBV11-2 and TRBJ1-1; the D is unclear. The CDR3 spans 14 residues. Trimming took 2 bases from V and 3 from J, leaving 10 bases between them. CDR1 and CDR2 from the germline V gene are SGHAT and FQNNGV.

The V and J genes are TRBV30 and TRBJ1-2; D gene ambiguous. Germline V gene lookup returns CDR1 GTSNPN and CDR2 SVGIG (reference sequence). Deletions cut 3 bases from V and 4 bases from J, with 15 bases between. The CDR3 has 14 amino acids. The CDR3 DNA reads TGTGCCTGGAGAGGTGGGCAGCGGTTCTATGGCTACACCTTC. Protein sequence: CAWRGGQRFYGYTF.

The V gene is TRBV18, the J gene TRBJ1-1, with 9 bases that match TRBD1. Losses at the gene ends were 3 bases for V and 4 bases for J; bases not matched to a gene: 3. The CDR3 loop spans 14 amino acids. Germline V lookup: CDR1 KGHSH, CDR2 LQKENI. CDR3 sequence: CASSPQTGGTEAFF. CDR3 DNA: TGTGCCAGCTCACCGCAGACAGGGGGCACTGAAGCTTTCTTT.